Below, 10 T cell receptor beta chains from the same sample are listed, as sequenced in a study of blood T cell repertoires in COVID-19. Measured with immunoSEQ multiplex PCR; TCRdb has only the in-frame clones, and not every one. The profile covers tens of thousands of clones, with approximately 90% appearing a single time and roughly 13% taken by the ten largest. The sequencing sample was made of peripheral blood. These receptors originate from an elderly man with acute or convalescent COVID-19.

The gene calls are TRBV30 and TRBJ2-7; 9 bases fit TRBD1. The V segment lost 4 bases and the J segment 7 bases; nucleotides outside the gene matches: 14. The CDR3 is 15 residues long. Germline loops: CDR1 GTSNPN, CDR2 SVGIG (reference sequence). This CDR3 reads CAWTSPGQGTGEQYF. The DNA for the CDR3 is TGTGCCTGGACGTCCCCGGGACAGGGTACCGGAGAGCAGTACTTC.

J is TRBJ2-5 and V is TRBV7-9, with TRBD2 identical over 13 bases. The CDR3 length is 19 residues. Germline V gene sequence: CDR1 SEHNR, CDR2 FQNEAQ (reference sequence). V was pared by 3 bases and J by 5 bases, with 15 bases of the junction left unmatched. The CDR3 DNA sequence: TGTGCCAGCAGCTTCTCCGTTCGAACTAGCGGGGGGGCCGTGGAGACCCAGTACTTC. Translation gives CASSFSVRTSGGAVETQYF. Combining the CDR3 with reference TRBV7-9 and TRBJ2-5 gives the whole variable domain DTGVSQNPRHKITKRGQNVTFRCDPISEHNRLYWYRQTLGQGPEFLTYFQNEAQLEKSRLLSDRFSAERPKGSFSTLEIQRTEQGDSAMYLCASSFSVRTSGGAVETQYFGPGTRLLVL.

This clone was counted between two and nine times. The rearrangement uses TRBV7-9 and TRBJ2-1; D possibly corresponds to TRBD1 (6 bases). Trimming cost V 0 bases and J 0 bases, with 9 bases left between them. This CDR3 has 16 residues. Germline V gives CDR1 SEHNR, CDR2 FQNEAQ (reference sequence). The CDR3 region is CASSLAGTISYNEQFF. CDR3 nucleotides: TGTGCCAGCAGCTTAGCCGGGACAATCTCCTACAATGAGCAGTTCTTC. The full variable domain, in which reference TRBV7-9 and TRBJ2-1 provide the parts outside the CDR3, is DTGVSQNPRHKITKRGQNVTFRCDPISEHNRLYWYRQTLGQGPEFLTYFQNEAQLEKSRLLSDRFSAERPKGSFSTLEIQRTEQGDSAMYLCASSLAGTISYNEQFFGPGTRLTVL.

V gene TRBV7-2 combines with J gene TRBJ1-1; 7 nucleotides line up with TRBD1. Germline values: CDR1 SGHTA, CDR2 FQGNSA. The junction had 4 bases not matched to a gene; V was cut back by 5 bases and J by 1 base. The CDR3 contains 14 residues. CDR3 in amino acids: CASSPRGRNTEAFF. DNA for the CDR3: TGTGCCAGCAGCCCCAGGGGGAGGAACACTGAAGCTTTCTTT.

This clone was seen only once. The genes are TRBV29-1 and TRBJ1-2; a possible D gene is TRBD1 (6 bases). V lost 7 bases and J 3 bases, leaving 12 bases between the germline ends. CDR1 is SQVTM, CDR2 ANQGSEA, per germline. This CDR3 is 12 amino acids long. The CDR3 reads CSARDTDYGYTF. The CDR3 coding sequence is TGCAGCGCCAGGGACACCGACTATGGCTACACCTTC.

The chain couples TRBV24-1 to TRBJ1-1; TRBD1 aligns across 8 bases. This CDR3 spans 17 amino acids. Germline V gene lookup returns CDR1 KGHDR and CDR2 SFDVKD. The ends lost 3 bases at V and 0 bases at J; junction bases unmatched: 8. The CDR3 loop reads CATSDGAGGPLNTEAFF. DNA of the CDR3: TGTGCCACCAGTGATGGGGCAGGGGGCCCCTTGAACACTGAAGCTTTCTTT.

CDR3 region: CASSKMWGGLGDTQYF. The CDR3 bases are TGTGCCAGCAGTAAAATGTGGGGGGGGCTGGGAGATACGCAGTATTTT. V and J are TRBV25-1 and TRBJ2-3; possibly TRBD2 for D (7 bases). The V gene lost 5 bases and the J gene lost 5 bases, with 20 bases spanning the gap. In germline, CDR1 is MGHDK, CDR2 SYGVNS. CDR3 length: 16 amino acids.

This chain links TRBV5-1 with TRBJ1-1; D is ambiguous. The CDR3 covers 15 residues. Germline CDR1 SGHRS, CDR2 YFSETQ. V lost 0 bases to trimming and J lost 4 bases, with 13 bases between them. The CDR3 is CASSLAVGGSTEAFF. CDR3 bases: TGCGCCAGCAGCTTGGCCGTGGGAGGGAGCACTGAAGCTTTCTTT.

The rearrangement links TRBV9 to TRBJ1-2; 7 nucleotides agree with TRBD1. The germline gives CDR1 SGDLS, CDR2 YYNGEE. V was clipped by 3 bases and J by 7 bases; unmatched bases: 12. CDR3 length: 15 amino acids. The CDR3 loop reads CASSAETGPRGGYTF. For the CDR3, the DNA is TGTGCCAGCAGCGCTGAGACAGGGCCCAGGGGTGGCTACACCTTC.

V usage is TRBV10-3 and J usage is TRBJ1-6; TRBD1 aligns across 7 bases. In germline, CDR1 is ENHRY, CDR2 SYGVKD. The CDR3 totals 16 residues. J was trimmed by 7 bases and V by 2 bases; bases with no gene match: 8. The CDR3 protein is CAISEPMDRPNSPLHF. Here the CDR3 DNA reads TGTGCCATCAGTGAGCCGATGGACAGGCCAAATTCACCCCTCCACTTT.